Listed below are T cell receptor beta chains from one sample, sequenced in a study of Tregs in tolerant kidney transplant recipients. Some clones are missing from TCRdb's copy, which holds only in-frame ones; the method was immunoSEQ multiplex PCR. The table lists 55,000 to 80,000 clones, 95% to 98% of them singletons, with around 0.34% in the top ten. The sample here was Tregs from blood, taken before the transplant. The receptors here all came from a human donor who received a combined kidney and bone marrow transplant. Both conserved end residues are part of each CDR3. Each record gives: clone size, D gene, J gene, V gene, CDR3 protein, CDR3 DNA. D genes are given only for firm matches. Part of the rows lack a size; the others show once, few, many or a class for expanded clones.

size: once; D: .; J: TRBJ1-3; V: TRBV4-2; CDR3: CASSQVGGADGNTIYF; DNA: TGTGCCAGCAGCCAAGTCGGAGGGGCGGACGGAAACACCATATATTTT
size: .; D: .; J: TRBJ1-3; V: TRBV28; CDR3: CASKGRGGSGNTIYF; DNA: TGTGCCAGCAAGGGTAGGGGGGGTTCTGGAAACACCATATATTTT
size: .; D: .; J: TRBJ2-7; V: TRBV30; CDR3: CAWSVRRRVEQYF; DNA: TGTGCCTGGAGTGTAAGGAGGAGGGTCGAGCAGTACTTC
size: .; D: .; J: TRBJ2-3; V: TRBV5-6; CDR3: CASSYLGKSGGTDTQYF; DNA: TGTGCCAGCAGCTACCTTGGGAAGTCGGGAGGCACAGATACGCAGTATTTT
size: .; D: .; J: TRBJ1-5; V: TRBV19; CDR3: CASSITRGYQPQHF; DNA: TGTGCCAGTAGTATAACCAGGGGTTATCAGCCCCAGCATTTT
size: .; D: TRBD1; J: TRBJ1-1; V: TRBV6-5; CDR3: CATNRGETTEAFF; DNA: TGTGCCACCAACAGGGGAGAGACCACTGAAGCTTTCTTT
size: .; D: .; J: TRBJ1-1; V: TRBV4-2; CDR3: CASSQELLGAGEAFF; DNA: TGTGCCAGCAGCCAAGAGTTGTTAGGGGCCGGTGAAGCTTTCTTT
size: .; D: .; J: TRBJ2-5; V: TRBV7-6; CDR3: CASSFLGVSEETQYF; DNA: TGTGCCAGCAGCTTTTTAGGGGTATCGGAAGAGACCCAGTACTTC
size: few; D: TRBD1; J: TRBJ1-2; V: TRBV28; CDR3: CASRSGGNYGYTF; DNA: TGTGCCAGCAGATCAGGGGGGAACTATGGCTACACCTTC
size: .; D: .; J: TRBJ2-7; V: TRBV5-3; CDR3: CARSFEEQYF; DNA: TGTGCCAGAAGCTTCGAGGAGCAGTACTTC
size: .; D: TRBD1; J: TRBJ2-7; V: TRBV2; CDR3: CASKAGTGAHEQYF; DNA: TGTGCCAGCAAAGCCGGGACAGGGGCCCACGAGCAGTACTTC
size: .; D: TRBD1; J: TRBJ2-7; V: TRBV7-8; CDR3: CASSLQGAAYEQYF; DNA: TGTGCCAGCAGCTTACAGGGGGCAGCCTACGAGCAGTACTTC
size: .; D: .; J: TRBJ2-1; V: TRBV7-6; CDR3: CASSLFRGASNEQFF; DNA: TGTGCCAGCAGCTTATTCAGGGGCGCTTCCAATGAGCAGTTCTTC
size: .; D: TRBD2; J: TRBJ2-1; V: TRBV19; CDR3: CASSLEPGLDKQFF; DNA: TGTGCCAGTAGTCTTGAACCGGGACTAGATAAACAGTTCTTC
size: .; D: .; J: TRBJ1-1; V: TRBV19; CDR3: CASSNIGGVTRMNTEAFF; DNA: TGTGCCAGTAGTAACATAGGGGGGGTCACACGAATGAACACTGAAGCTTTCTTT
size: .; D: TRBD1; J: TRBJ1-2; V: TRBV18; CDR3: CASSPGDRGNYGYTF; DNA: TGTGCCAGCTCACCAGGGGACAGGGGAAACTATGGCTACACCTTC
size: .; D: TRBD1; J: TRBJ2-7; V: TRBV9; CDR3: CASSVEDRGREQYF; DNA: TGTGCCAGCAGCGTAGAGGACAGGGGGAGAGAGCAGTACTTC
size: once; D: .; J: TRBJ2-5; V: TRBV5-4; CDR3: CASSLDRIKTQYF; DNA: TGTGCCAGCAGCTTAGACAGGATAAAGACCCAGTACTTC
size: .; D: .; J: TRBJ2-3; V: TRBV7-7; CDR3: CASSLQGRGTDTQYF; DNA: TGTGCCAGCAGCTTACAGGGGAGAGGAACAGATACGCAGTATTTT
size: .; D: TRBD1; J: TRBJ1-4; V: TRBV6-6; CDR3: CATRTGGYEKLFF; DNA: TGTGCCACCCGGACAGGGGGCTATGAAAAACTGTTTTTT
size: .; D: .; J: TRBJ1-3; V: TRBV9; CDR3: CASSVGLNSGNTIYF; DNA: TGTGCCAGCAGCGTAGGACTAAACTCTGGAAACACCATATATTTT
size: .; D: .; J: TRBJ1-2; V: TRBV20-1; CDR3: CSARPAVGYTF; DNA: TGCAGTGCTCGGCCGGCGGTTGGCTACACCTTC
size: .; D: .; J: TRBJ1-1; V: TRBV10-3; CDR3: CAINEQGATEAFF; DNA: TGTGCCATCAACGAACAGGGTGCGACTGAAGCTTTCTTT
size: few; D: TRBD1; J: TRBJ2-2; V: TRBV5-1; CDR3: CASSWGTDWLTGELFF; DNA: TGCGCCAGCAGCTGGGGGACAGATTGGTTGACCGGGGAGCTGTTTTTT
size: .; D: TRBD1; J: TRBJ2-7; V: TRBV19; CDR3: CASSIKGQGAYEQYF; DNA: TGTGCCAGTAGTATCAAGGGACAGGGGGCCTACGAGCAGTACTTC
size: .; D: TRBD1; J: TRBJ1-2; V: TRBV28; CDR3: CASSWTGYLTYGYTF; DNA: TGTGCCAGCAGTTGGACAGGGTATCTCACCTATGGCTACACCTTC
size: .; D: .; J: TRBJ1-4; V: TRBV6-5; CDR3: CASSYATGTNEKLFF; DNA: TGTGCCAGCAGTTACGCCACAGGGACTAATGAAAAACTGTTTTTT
size: .; D: TRBD1; J: TRBJ1-2; V: TRBV5-1; CDR3: CASSLDRVGYTF; DNA: TGCGCCAGCAGCCTGGACAGGGTGGGCTACACCTTC
size: .; D: .; J: TRBJ1-2; V: TRBV2; CDR3: CASSERVENYGYTF; DNA: TGTGCCAGCAGTGAACGGGTAGAGAACTATGGCTACACCTTC
size: once; D: TRBD2; J: TRBJ2-7; V: TRBV27; CDR3: CASSPRGGRTSYEQYF; DNA: TGTGCCAGCAGTCCCCGTGGCGGGAGGACCTCCTACGAGCAGTACTTC
size: .; D: TRBD2; J: TRBJ2-1; V: TRBV18; CDR3: CASSPARLAGQYNEQFF; DNA: TGTGCCAGCTCACCAGCACGACTAGCGGGTCAGTACAATGAGCAGTTCTTC
size: .; D: TRBD1; J: TRBJ2-1; V: TRBV4-3; CDR3: CASSQVPGQVYNEQFF; DNA: TGCGCCAGCAGCCAAGTACCGGGACAGGTCTACAATGAGCAGTTCTTC
size: .; D: TRBD1; J: TRBJ2-5; V: TRBV4-2; CDR3: CASSLRTGGGETQYF; DNA: TGTGCCAGCAGCCTGCGGACAGGGGGCGGGGAGACCCAGTACTTC
size: .; D: .; J: TRBJ1-1; V: TRBV18; CDR3: CASSPAQQGLTEAFF; DNA: TGTGCCAGCTCACCAGCTCAACAGGGTCTAACTGAAGCTTTCTTT
size: few; D: TRBD2; J: TRBJ2-1; V: TRBV2; CDR3: CASRPQRGGPNEQFF; DNA: TGTGCCAGCAGACCCCAGCGGGGGGGCCCGAATGAGCAGTTCTTC
size: .; D: .; J: TRBJ2-1; V: TRBV9; CDR3: CASSVAGVSSYNEQFF; DNA: TGTGCCAGCAGCGTAGCAGGTGTAAGCTCCTACAATGAGCAGTTCTTC
size: .; D: TRBD1; J: TRBJ1-1; V: TRBV6-1; CDR3: CATDGQGRMNTEAFF; DNA: TGTGCCACGGACGGACAGGGCAGGATGAACACTGAAGCTTTCTTT
size: .; D: .; J: TRBJ2-2; V: TRBV2; CDR3: CASMLRENTGELFF; DNA: TGTGCCAGCATGTTGAGGGAAAACACCGGGGAGCTGTTTTTT
size: .; D: .; J: TRBJ2-1; V: TRBV7-3; CDR3: CASSLAGVDEQFF; DNA: TGTGCCAGCAGCTTAGCAGGGGTCGATGAGCAGTTCTTC
size: .; D: .; J: TRBJ2-3; V: TRBV6-1; CDR3: CASEPRLGTDTQYF; DNA: TGTGCCAGCGAGCCCCGGCTAGGCACAGATACGCAGTATTTT